This T cell receptor (beta chain) emerged from a study of cytomegalovirus exposure and HLA in healthy donors (dated by TCRdb to between 2016 and 2019). General notes on the study: An earlier analysis of a few hundred of the donors reported about 260 Gb of sequence data and 100 million to 120 million unique TCR beta sequences obtained from 180 million or so T cells. Approximately 300 gigabases of sequencing data and around 85 million unique TCR sequences made up an early release that covered 640 HLA-typed donors. Among the roughly 400 genotyped donors, around 81% belonged to the genetic ancestry cluster associated with self-reported Caucasian donors. The study was designed to test whether signatures of past pathogen exposure could be identified by cataloging public T cell receptors. The study profiled the T cell repertoires of about 720 subjects by immunosequencing and related them to cytomegalovirus serostatus. Along with the roughly 670-subject first cohort, a separate validation cohort of approximately 110 different subjects was used. To predict cytomegalovirus infection status, the study brought together high-throughput TCR immunosequencing, statistical association of individual TCRs with disease status, and machine learning. To study patterns of TCR occurrence, a later analysis re-analyzed previously published TCR beta repertoires from under 750 donors and added high-resolution HLA genotyping. The later analysis used no new phenotypic data to find candidate immune exposures, relying instead on TCR beta sequences and their occurrence across donors. An earlier analysis of roughly 600 of the donors used high-throughput TCR beta sequencing to judge whether each TCR beta V gene segment behaved as functional or pseudogenic. Donor age, sex, ethnicity and CMV serostatus were compiled together with the repertoire data. Genome-wide SNP genotypes for about 65% of the 666 donors were used in a later genetic analysis, which treated that subset as a discovery cohort. Every discovery cohort repertoire had been produced on one sequencing platform. Class I and class II HLA loci were covered by the typing at four-digit resolution. Typing coverage varied by locus: roughly 629-640 donors for A, B, C, DRB1 and DQB1; around 560 for DQA1; around 570 for DPA1; roughly 470 for DPB1. Four to six DR-DQ haplotypes were handled as single units for association and clustering, since linkage in the cohort was strong. Among roughly 400 genotyped donors of the cohort, an average of approximately 240,000 unique TCR beta nucleotide sequences was sequenced per donor, of which about 19% were non-productive.

Note on this clone: Its target antigen remains unknown.

What the study reported, not specific to this receptor: Specific HLA alleles were associated with 15,000 to 20,000 TCR beta sequences at a false discovery rate of 0.05 in a later analysis. In a later genetic analysis, a missense DCLRE1C variant was associated with V-gene and J-gene trimming of TCR beta chains, and the association was replicated in an independent cohort. In a later analysis, the rate of TCR association differed among HLA loci, with DRB1 alleles having the most associated TCRs and HLA-C alleles having the fewest. In an earlier analysis of 500 to 650 of the donors, most TCR beta V segments appeared in productive rearrangements about 87% or about 30% of the time, broadly matching IMGT annotations. According to the authors, the approach could potentially be generalized to other disease states and immunological phenotypes. Most TCR sequences were seen in very few donors, while some public TCRs were found in many individuals. HLA typing was unavailable for some donors at each locus, so association tests used only the typed subset. This cohort had only TCR beta chains sequenced, and the lack of alpha or paired-chain data limited which features could be detected. A further reported finding was that TCR beta sequences accurately predicted the HLA-A and HLA-B alleles for most subjects in the first cohort. According to a later analysis, most CMV-associated TCR beta chains appeared to be HLA-restricted, and the HLA associations seemed to be driven largely by CMV exposure. Compared with equally common non-associated chains, HLA-associated TCR beta chains in a later analysis were more clonally expanded and had lower generation probabilities. Assigning TCR associations to individual alleles was difficult when HLA alleles, especially DR and DQ, strongly co-occurred. The study gave a list of roughly 150 TCR beta chains associated with cytomegalovirus. In both the original and validation cohorts, the classifier was reported to diagnose cytomegalovirus status with high specificity and sensitivity. The sequencing pipeline was judged likely to have produced a cluster of highly shared sequence variants as a technical artifact. In a later genetic analysis, fewer N-insertions in productive TCRs were reported among donors in an Asian-associated ancestry cluster than the 666-donor mean. CMV serostatus was the only immune exposure information available for the cohort. According to a later analysis, parvovirus B19, influenza, CMV and Epstein-Barr virus appeared linked to several top co-occurrence clusters. Correlated functional status among segregating V segments might reflect linkage disequilibrium, but an unknown experimental factor could not be ruled out. Over 15 rarely observed V segments, including chromosome 9 orphons, were excluded from the earlier analysis of about 500 of the donors because counts were too low. Three of the identified cytomegalovirus-associated TCR beta chains were confirmed in vitro to be specific for cytomegalovirus antigens. The 87-base-pair reads could not distinguish some IMGT-functional V segments, including TRBV6-2 and TRBV6-3, so those segments were excluded. Sequencing depth was assumed to be roughly uniform across donors in the presence/absence analyses, though that assumption may not hold.

The protocol used for the library was the immunoSEQ multiplex PCR assay. A mixture of 60 forward primers for TCR Vbeta segments and 13 reverse primers for TCR Jbeta segments was used in the multiplex PCR. The CDR3 region of rearranged TCR beta genes was amplified from genomic DNA with a multiplex PCR assay. On the Illumina HiSeq System, the amplified TCR beta libraries were sequenced as 87-base-pair reads. As for the authors' bioinformatics: Across the 700 or so repertoires, a later analysis counted tens of millions of unique TCR beta chains, approximately 10 million of which were shared by at least two donors. To remove PCR and sequencing errors, raw reads were error-corrected and collapsed into unique sequences using a nearest-neighbor algorithm that merged closely related sequences. V, D and J gene segments were assigned by aligning CDR3 sequences to IMGT reference sequences. For a sequence to be retained, at least a six-nucleotide match to both a V gene segment and a J gene segment was required. Rearrangements were called productive when the CDR3 lacked stop codons and stayed in frame with V and J; all others were non-productive. Following IMGT convention, CDR3 was defined as the stretch from the second conserved V-encoded cysteine to the conserved J-encoded phenylalanine. In an earlier analysis of just under 600 of the donors, sequences lacking an unambiguous match to a single V gene segment were excluded. In an earlier analysis of 587 of the donors, a V segment was called functional when productive rearrangements were above 56.7%, and segregating when the standard deviation between donors exceeded 5%. To diagnose cytomegalovirus status from the catalog of TCR beta chain sequences, a statistical classification framework was built. In a later analysis, V and J genes were assigned by comparing TCR nucleotide sequences against IMGT/GENE-DB human TR gene sequences. In a later analysis, CDR3 sequences and most-parsimonious VDJ recombination scenarios were assigned using the TCRdist pipeline. In a later analysis, every TCR beta chain was defined by the combination of its CDR3 amino acid sequence and its V-gene family, and reads without a unique V-gene family were dropped. To address suspected cross-contamination and a sequencing artifact, a later analysis removed approximately 600 highly shared, low-generation-probability nucleotide sequences. For each public chain, a later analysis derived a clonal expansion index from normalized ranks of inferred template counts within each repertoire. In a later analysis, generation probabilities were computed with a VDJ recombination model fitted to out-of-frame rearrangements, and the resulting probabilities were checked against IGoR. In a later analysis, hypergeometric tests were used to score TCR-TCR, TCR-HLA and TCR-CMV co-occurrence, with a repertoire-size bias correction applied to TCR pairs. To estimate false discovery rates, a later analysis permuted the HLA or CMV assignments 20 times. In a later analysis, co-occurring TCRs were grouped using DBSCAN, and TCRdist sequence similarity was added for clustering within HLA-allele-positive subsets. For co-occurrence clustering, repertoires with fewer than 30,000 or more than 120,000 public chains were excluded, along with about five repertoires with anomalous nucleotide sharing. Drawn from immuneACCESS, this table holds only the in-frame rearrangements with V and J called that TCRdb kept. Clones are partly lost; checked studies trace under half to an unresolved V gene and leave the rest unexplained. V, J and clone size reflect that table, while D and trimming were determined from the DNA. The table held for this sample gives 130,000 to 150,000 clones. The top ten clones comprise approximately 1% of the sample.

From the cysteine through the phenylalanine, the CDR3 covers 11 amino acids. Of the read, only the CDR3 DNA is kept; its 33 bases are in frame from base 1. CDR1 MNHNS and CDR2 SASEGT are derived from the germline V gene. V is clipped by 8 bases and J by 3 bases, and the sequence between their germline boundaries is 8 bases long. In total, 630 or so healthy bone marrow donors made up the cohort. Cohort members were all nominally healthy when sampled, although unrecorded immune exposures were likely present. The donor was CMV seronegative and was included in the group of about 350 seronegative cohort members. A peripheral blood sample was collected from each donor, and TCR beta sequencing was performed on peripheral blood mononuclear cells. Genomic DNA was extracted from the blood cell samples with the Qiagen DNeasy Blood Extraction Kit.

The clonotype originates from a male donor in good health and CMV-seronegative. The chain joins TRBV6-1 to TRBJ2-7; the D gene cannot be named for sure. The material sequenced was PBMCs. At the DNA level, the sequence is TGTGCCAGCGGCAGAAACTACGAGCAGTACTTC. Its protein is CASGRNYEQYF.